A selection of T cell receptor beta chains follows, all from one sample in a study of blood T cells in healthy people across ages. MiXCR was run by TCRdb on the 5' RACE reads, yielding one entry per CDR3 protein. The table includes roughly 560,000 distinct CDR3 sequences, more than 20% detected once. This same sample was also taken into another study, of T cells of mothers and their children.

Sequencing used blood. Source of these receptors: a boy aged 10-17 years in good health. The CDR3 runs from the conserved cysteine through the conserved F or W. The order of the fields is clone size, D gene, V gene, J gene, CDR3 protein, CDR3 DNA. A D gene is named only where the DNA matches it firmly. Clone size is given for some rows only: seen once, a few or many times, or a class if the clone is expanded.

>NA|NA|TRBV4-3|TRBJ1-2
CASSPAQGTAYGYTF
TGCGCCAGCAGCCCCGCCCAGGGGACGGCTTATGGCTACACCTTC
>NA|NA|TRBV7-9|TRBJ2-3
CASSSTGSLTDTQYF
TGTGCCAGCAGCTCGACAGGTTCCCTCACAGATACGCAGTATTTT
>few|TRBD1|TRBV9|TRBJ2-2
CASSLRRQGNTGELFF
TGTGCCAGCAGCCTCCGCCGACAGGGCAACACCGGGGAGCTGTTTTTT
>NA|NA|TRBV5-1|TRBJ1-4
CASSPEGEENEKLFF
TGCGCCAGCAGCCCGGAGGGGGAGGAAAATGAAAAACTGTTTTTT
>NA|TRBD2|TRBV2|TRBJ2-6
CASSETSGRGGANVLTF
TGTGCCAGCAGTGAGACTAGCGGGAGAGGCGGGGCCAACGTCCTGACTTTC
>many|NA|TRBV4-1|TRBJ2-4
CASSQVGLAKNIQYF
TGCGCCAGCAGCCAAGTTGGGCTAGCCAAAAACATTCAGTACTTC
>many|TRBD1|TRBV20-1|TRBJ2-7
CSATGTDSYEQYF
TGCAGTGCTACCGGGACAGACTCCTACGAGCAGTACTTC
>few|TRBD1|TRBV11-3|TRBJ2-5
CASSNPQGPIETQYF
TGTGCCAGCAGCAACCCACAGGGGCCCATAGAGACCCAGTACTTC
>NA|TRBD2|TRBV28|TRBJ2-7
CASRFSGRETYEQYF
TGTGCCAGCAGGTTCAGCGGGAGGGAGACCTACGAGCAGTACTTC
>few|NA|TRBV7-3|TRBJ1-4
CASSPGTASTGEKLFF
TGTGCCAGCAGCCCAGGGACCGCATCTACCGGTGAAAAACTGTTTTTT
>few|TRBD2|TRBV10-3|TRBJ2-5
CAISEDSSGRTGQMGETQYF
TGTGCCATCAGTGAGGACTCTAGCGGGAGAACCGGCCAGATGGGAGAGACCCAGTACTTC
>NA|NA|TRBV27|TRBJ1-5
CASGPLGNQPQHF
TGTGCCAGCGGTCCTCTGGGGAATCAGCCCCAGCATTTT
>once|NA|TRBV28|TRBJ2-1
CASSQGEQFF
TGTGCCAGCAGCCAGGGAGAGCAGTTCTTC
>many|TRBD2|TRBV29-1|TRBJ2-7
CSVDGLAGVSEQYF
TGCAGCGTAGACGGACTAGCGGGAGTCTCCGAGCAGTACTTC
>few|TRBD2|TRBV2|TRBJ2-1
CASCRAGGNNEQFF
TGTGCCAGCTGTAGGGCGGGAGGGAACAATGAGCAGTTCTTC
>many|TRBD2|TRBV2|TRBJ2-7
CASSELVWGGGDEQYF
TGTGCCAGCAGTGAACTTGTATGGGGCGGGGGTGACGAGCAGTACTTC
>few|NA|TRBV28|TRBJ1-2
CASSLQRGPYGYTF
TGTGCCAGCAGTTTACAACGGGGACCCTATGGCTACACCTTC
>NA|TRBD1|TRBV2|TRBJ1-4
CASSKTGEELFF
TGTGCCAGCAGTAAAACAGGGGAGGAACTGTTTTTT
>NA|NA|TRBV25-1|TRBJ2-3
CASSEQGADTQYF
TGTGCCAGCAGTGAACAAGGTGCAGATACGCAGTATTTT
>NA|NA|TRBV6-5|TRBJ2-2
CDSSYERNGELFF
TGTGACAGCAGTTATGAGCGGAACGGGGAGCTGTTTTTT
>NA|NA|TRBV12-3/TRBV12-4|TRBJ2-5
CASSLSEGWGETQYF
TGTGCCAGCAGTTTATCGGAGGGTTGGGGAGAGACCCAGTACTTC
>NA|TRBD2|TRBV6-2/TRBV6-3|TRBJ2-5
CATNGAGGVETQYF
TGTGCCACGAATGGAGCGGGGGGAGTGGAGACCCAGTACTTC
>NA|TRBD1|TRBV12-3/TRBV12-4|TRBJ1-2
CASSLIRTGEGNYGYTF
TGTGCCAGCAGTTTAATACGCACAGGGGAGGGAAACTATGGCTACACCTTC
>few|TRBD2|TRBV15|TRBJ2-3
CATSRDGLAGAAGTDTQYF
TGTGCCACCAGCAGAGACGGACTAGCGGGAGCGGCAGGCACAGATACGCAGTATTTT
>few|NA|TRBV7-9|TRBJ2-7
CASSGVPGANYEQYF
TGTGCCAGCAGCGGGGTTCCAGGGGCCAACTACGAGCAGTACTTC
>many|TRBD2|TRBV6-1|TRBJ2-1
CASSEASGGAYNEQFF
TGTGCCAGCAGTGAAGCGAGCGGGGGCGCCTACAATGAGCAGTTCTTC
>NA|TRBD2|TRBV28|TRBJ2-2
CASKRPLAGETGELFF
TGTGCCAGCAAACGACCACTAGCGGGAGAAACCGGGGAGCTGTTTTTT
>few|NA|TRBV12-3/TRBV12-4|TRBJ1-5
CASSLISNSNQPQHF
TGTGCCAGCAGTTTAATCAGTAATAGCAATCAGCCCCAGCATTTT